This TCR beta chain comes out of a study of regulatory T cells in long-lasting Graves disease (dated by TCRdb to 2020 to 2022). Looking at the study overall: Newly diagnosed Graves' disease patients had taken antithyroid drugs for less than 3 months. The study was conducted in China and was registered as a clinical trial. Peripheral blood TCR sequencing and RNA sequencing compared persistent Graves' disease patients with newly diagnosed Graves' disease patients. TCR sequencing covered 13 persistent and 20 or so newly diagnosed Graves' disease patients, some 33 samples in total.

What the authors observed across the whole study: Persistent Graves' disease patients showed lower TCR Shannon entropy and fewer highly expanded clones than newly diagnosed patients, suggesting clonal expansion. The study examined only peripheral blood because the primary lesion, thyroid tissue, could not be accessed. Sequencing and analysis were restricted to the TCR beta chain. TRBV28, TRBJ1-2 and TRBJ2-5 were preferentially used in persistent disease, while TRBV20-1 and TRBJ2-1 were favored in newly diagnosed disease. Patients with persistent disease shared more public clonotypes (about 2,700) than newly diagnosed patients did (around 930). The authors noted that the small sample size was a limitation that may lower accuracy.

The CDR3 has 13 amino acids, counting the end cysteine and phenylalanine. Solely the CDR3 DNA is kept, with 39 bases framed from the first base. V lost 1 base and J lost 9 bases; the stretch between them is 9 bases long. The germline V gene supplies CDR1 KGHDR and CDR2 SFDVKD. Only a few counts were recorded for this clonotype. Its antigen is not yet known. No base-level quality is on record; no much larger clone is a single base apart. Libraries came from multiplex PCR. The sample was run on an Illumina HiSeq 4000. CDR3 regions were amplified by Arm-PCR with iRepertoire HTBI primers to construct TCR beta libraries. PCR products were gel purified before sequencing. The paper's processing steps were these. A total of 62 TRBV and some 13 TRBJ segments were identified across samples and were used for gene usage analysis of CDR3 amino acid clonotypes. Filtered high-quality paired reads were merged into contigs using COPE and FqMerger. BLAST was used to align contigs to IMGT TRBV, TRBD and TRBJ reference genes, and CDR3 was defined according to IMGT. Any clonotype with a frequency above 0.1% was classified as a highly expanded clone. Shannon entropy was used to measure repertoire diversity, and the Gini coefficient was used to measure V-J evenness. Clonotypes shared by more than one individual were considered public. Starting from the raw public reads, TCRdb applied fastp trimming at Q25, assembled clones with MiXCR and retained in-frame beta chains. For every CDR3 protein sequence, its rows merge into one entry that carries the most common genes and DNA. These V and J calls derive from TCRdb rather than the authors' analysis. The table for this sample lists a few hundred thousand distinct CDR3 sequences; 11% to 15% of them were counted only once. The top ten clones comprise roughly a sixth of the sample.

Explained via the paper, the time point label denotes: newly diagnosed GD, antithyroid drugs for less than 3 months. For both TCR sequencing and RNA sequencing, RNA was extracted from PBMCs in TRIzol. The diagnosis of Graves' disease was made according to American Thyroid Association guidelines. Recruitment of patients was carried out at an endocrinology department in Xi'an, China. Each patient gave approximately 8.8 milliliters of peripheral blood, collected in an EDTA anticoagulant tube. PBMCs were isolated by Ficoll Paque Plus density gradient separation without further T cell sorting. RNA quality was checked with an Agilent 2100 Bioanalyzer and agarose gel, and concentration with a NanoDrop 2000. The sample was also linked to a second study, of T cells in Graves' hyperthyroidism and ophthalmopathy. From that second study: Stable Graves' hyperthyroidism was defined as the absence of progression to ophthalmopathy over 18 months of follow-up. Hyperthyroidism patients were newly diagnosed, with disease duration under 2 months, and aged 18 to 65 years. The study excluded patients with uncontrolled infections, other autoimmune diseases, pregnancy or lactation. Clinical symptoms, serum thyroxine and TRAb, thyroid ultrasound, and orbital computed tomography formed the basis for the diagnoses. A first-round RT-PCR of the TCR CDR3 used the HTBI primer set with the Qiagen OneStep RT-PCR kit. Most expanded thyroid clonotypes (frequency above 0.001) were also detected in blood, a finding suggesting that blood repertoires may reflect thyroid immune responses. A model built on a 13 V-J signature distinguished ophthalmopathy from stable hyperthyroidism, reaching over 85% sensitivity and around 81% specificity in cross-validation and 80%/75% in testing. In validation, progression to ophthalmopathy was predicted by the model with 70.59% sensitivity and 72.22% specificity, a median of approximately 6.5 months before onset. A discovery cohort of about a hundred patients, roughly 45 with Graves' ophthalmopathy and approximately 55 with stable Graves' hyperthyroidism, was used to find distinguishing TCR V-J signatures. Whether ophthalmopathy could be predicted prospectively was tested in an independent validation cohort made up of roughly 19 hyperthyroidism patients plus 17 patients who later progressed to ophthalmopathy. The 75 to 100 discovery patients were randomly split 7:3 into training and test sets. In addition, the study compared T-cell repertoires in thyroid tissue and in blood from a handful of Graves' hyperthyroidism patients. Once sampling was done, hyperthyroidism patients were given methimazole at a starting dose of 30 mg daily, whereas ophthalmopathy patients were given high-dose intravenous methylprednisolone. The libraries were constructed in a second round of multiplex PCR and then size-selected and purified. Paired-end sequencing of the libraries was performed with 100 bp reads on an Illumina HiSeq2000. SOAPnuke was used to process the raw data, removing reads that contained adapters or uncalled bases, had a mean Phred below 15, or lacked an exact match to the constant primer or identifier. High-quality paired reads were merged using COPE v1.2.5, and each unique nucleotide sequence was defined as a clonotype. MiTCR v1.1 was used to align the clonotypes against IMGT TRBV, TRBD and TRBJ reference segments. Analysis was restricted to V-J combinations with a frequency above 0.0001, which covered roughly 99% of repertoires. A TCS score was defined as the ratio of F50 (clonal expansion) to E x V (chaos), with BLOSUM62-based TCRdist applied between CDR3 peptides within each V-J. Welch's t-statistics and random forest reduced 514 V-J features to 10 to 15, which were used in a naive Bayes classifier (R e1071). Sample size was not statistically predetermined, and blinding of investigators to group allocation was not performed. The paper reports TCR Vbeta CDR3 sequencing of 135 peripheral blood samples: around 45 ophthalmopathy, fewer than 80 hyperthyroidism and around 17 progressor patients.

This TCR derives from a woman aged 45-65 years with Graves disease. Donor details come from another sample of the same person, matched by shared clones. The sequencing used peripheral blood mononuclear cells (PBMCs), collected at new diagnosis, from a patient treated with antithyroid drugs. The rearranged segments are TRBV24-1 and TRBJ2-1, with TRBD2 perhaps the D gene, on 5 matching bases. The CDR3 has the sequence CATSDFVGGEQFF. At the DNA level, the sequence is TGTGCCACCAGTGATTTTGTAGGAGGTGAGCAGTTCTTC.